This passage covers 24 T cell receptor beta chains from one sample sequenced in a study of control samples from healthy donors and cancer patients. The protocol was immunoSEQ multiplex PCR, while the TCRdb copy is restricted to in-frame clones and leaves out a portion. The sample lists about 190,000 clones, roughly nine tenths seen once, with roughly 1.9% in the top ten. Material for sequencing was blood. These receptors originate from a man aged 30-40 years in good health.

The rearrangement uses TRBV11-2 and TRBJ2-7, with 9 bases lining up with TRBD2. The CDR3 length is 15 residues. Per the germline V gene, CDR1 is SGHAT and CDR2 is FQNNGV. The V gene end was trimmed by 3 bases and the J gene end by 4 bases; junction bases not matched to a gene: 7. The DNA of the CDR3 is TGTGCCAGCAGCTTTACCAATAGCGGGGGTTACGAGCAGTACTTC. Protein: CASSFTNSGGYEQYF.

This rearrangement joins TRBV30 to TRBJ1-2; a possible D gene is TRBD1 (6 bases). Trimming removed 8 bases at V and 4 bases at J, with 14 bases between. Per germline, CDR1 GTSNPN and CDR2 SVGIG (reference sequence). The CDR3 is made up of 12 amino acids. The CDR3 is CAHRRGGYGYTF. The CDR3 nucleotides read TGTGCCCATCGCAGGGGAGGCTATGGCTACACCTTC.

The J gene is TRBJ1-2, the V gene TRBV27, with D unclear. V lost 6 bases to trimming and J lost 8 bases, with 13 bases between them. The CDR3 is made up of 12 amino acids. The germline gives CDR1 MNHEY, CDR2 SMNVEV (reference sequence). The CDR3 DNA follows: TGTGCCAGCAGAGACAACAGAGACGGCTACACCTTC. This encodes CASRDNRDGYTF.

This chain uses TRBV9 with TRBJ2-7; 7 positions match TRBD1. This CDR3 region has 13 residues. V shed 0 bases and J 5 bases; nucleotides not matched to a gene: 2. Germline V gene sequence: CDR1 SGDLS, CDR2 YYNGEE. The CDR3 DNA sequence: TGTGCCAGCAGCGTAGGACAGGGCGACGAGCAGTACTTC. Protein product: CASSVGQGDEQYF.

This rearrangement joins TRBV5-1 to TRBJ1-1; D might be TRBD1 (5 bases). Per the germline V gene, CDR1 is SGHRS and CDR2 is YFSETQ. CDR3 length equals 17 residues. The V end lost 0 bases, the J end lost 0 bases, and 15 bases lay between the germline ends. CDR3 sequence reads: CASSLAQTRVLNTEAFF. The CDR3 DNA is TGCGCCAGCAGCTTGGCACAAACCAGGGTCCTGAACACTGAAGCTTTCTTT.

The V call is TRBV2, the J call TRBJ1-1; D is uncertain. V lost 2 bases, J lost 1 base, and 8 bases lay in between. The germline V gene encodes CDR1 SNHLY and CDR2 FYNNEI. The CDR3 loop spans 14 amino acids. This CDR3 is CASSELGWNTEAFF. The CDR3 DNA sequence: TGTGCCAGCAGTGAACTGGGCTGGAACACTGAAGCTTTCTTT.

Here the CDR3 reads CASSGWAASYEQYF. The CDR3 DNA follows: TGTGCCAGCTCCGGTTGGGCTGCCTCCTACGAGCAGTACTTC. The genes are TRBV6-5 and TRBJ2-7; D gene unclear. The CDR3 runs 14 residues. Germline CDR1 MNHEY, CDR2 SVGAGI. Trimming pared 8 bases from V and 0 bases from J, leaving 14 bases between.

CDR3 sequence (DNA): TGCGCCAGCAGCCAACTACCGGGACAGGGGCCCTTATACGAGCAGTACTTC. Translating it yields CASSQLPGQGPLYEQYF. This rearrangement joins TRBV4-1 to TRBJ2-7; 10 bases match TRBD1. CDR1 and CDR2 from the germline V gene are MGHRA and YSYEKL. CDR3 length: 17 amino acids. The junction had 11 bases not matched to a gene; V was cut back by 2 bases and J by 4 bases.

CDR3 sequence reads: CASSQMGRRGTEAFF. CDR3 bases: TGTGCCAGCAGCCAAATGGGGCGAAGGGGCACTGAAGCTTTCTTT. The rearrangement joins TRBV3-1 (or the pseudogene TRBV3-2) to TRBJ1-1; D may be TRBD1 (5 bases). The V gene lost 2 bases and the J gene lost 4 bases, with 14 bases spanning the gap. Germline CDR1 reads LGHDT; CDR2 reads YNNKEL (reference sequence). This CDR3 is built from 15 residues.

This rearrangement joins TRBV30 to TRBJ1-1, with D perhaps TRBD1 (6 bases). V was shortened by 3 bases and J by 1 base, with 18 bases between the two germline ends. Germline CDR1 reads GTSNPN; CDR2 reads SVGIG (reference sequence). CDR3 length: 16 residues. This CDR3 is CAWSSTEWGRNTEAFF. The CDR3, as DNA: TGTGCCTGGAGCTCTACCGAATGGGGGCGGAACACTGAAGCTTTCTTT.

The chain uses TRBV7-9 and TRBJ1-3; TRBD1 matches at 7 bases. V trimming: 5 bases; J trimming: 0 bases; junction bases outside the gene matches: 7. Germline assignment: CDR1 SEHNR and CDR2 FQNEAQ (reference sequence). The CDR3 contains 16 residues. The CDR3 sequence: CASSMGQPSSGNTIYF. The CDR3 DNA follows: TGTGCCAGCAGCATGGGACAGCCGTCCTCTGGAAACACCATATATTTT.

This chain uses TRBV12-3 or TRBV12-4 with TRBJ2-1; TRBD1 aligns across 7 bases. V lost 5 bases and J lost 7; bases outside the gene matches: 5. The CDR3 sequence is 13 residues long. The CDR3 loop is CASSDRATNEQFF. The CDR3 nucleotides read TGTGCCAGCAGTGACAGGGCGACTAATGAGCAGTTCTTC.

The chain recombines TRBV7-2 with TRBJ1-4; D ambiguous. The germline CDR1 and CDR2 sequences are SGHTA and FQGNSA. V lost 5 bases and J lost 0, with 19 bases in between. This CDR3 has 18 residues. Here the CDR3 reads CASSPGLLEPPTNEKLFF. In DNA, the CDR3 is TGTGCCAGCAGCCCTGGGCTGTTGGAGCCACCAACTAATGAAAAACTGTTTTTT.

The V gene is TRBV20-1, the J gene TRBJ1-1; D is uncertain. The CDR3 is 11 amino acids. Germline CDR1 DFQATT, CDR2 SNEGSKA (reference sequence). Between the trimmed V and J ends, which lost 7 bases and 2 bases, there was a span of 8 bases. CDR3 in amino acids: CSGRLNTEAFF. The CDR3 DNA sequence: TGCAGTGGAAGGCTAAACACTGAAGCTTTCTTT.

V and J are TRBV4-1 and TRBJ1-1, with 11 bases that match TRBD1. Germline CDR1 reads MGHRA; CDR2 reads YSYEKL. The length of the CDR3 is 17 residues. J was trimmed by 1 base and V by 2 bases; bases with no gene match: 6. CDR3 loop: CASSQTGQGAPNTEAFF. The CDR3 DNA is TGCGCCAGCAGCCAAACCGGACAGGGGGCGCCGAACACTGAAGCTTTCTTT.

The gene calls are TRBV10-2 and TRBJ1-3; D might be TRBD1 (5 bases). From germline, CDR1 is WSHSY and CDR2 SAAADI. The CDR3 spans 15 residues. Between the trimmed V and J ends, which lost 6 bases and 2 bases, there was a span of 14 bases. For the CDR3, the DNA is TGCGCCAGCAGCCCCCGGGGGGAACCTGGAAACACCATATATTTT. It is translated as CASSPRGEPGNTIYF.

V and J are TRBV6-5 and TRBJ1-3, with a possible D match to TRBD1 (5 bases). The CDR3 covers 16 residues. V shed 4 bases and J shed 0 bases, with 13 bases lying between them. CDR1 and CDR2 from the germline V gene are MNHEY and SVGAGI. The CDR3 bases are TGTGCCAGCAGTTCCACGGCAGGGAGCTCTGGAAACACCATATATTTT. Translating it yields CASSSTAGSSGNTIYF.

The chain links TRBV9 to TRBJ2-3, with 9 bases matching TRBD2. After removal of 0 bases from V and 3 bases from J, the junction contained 5 bases not matched to a gene. This CDR3 spans 16 amino acids. The germline V gene encodes CDR1 SGDLS and CDR2 YYNGEE. The CDR3 DNA is TGTGCCAGCAGCGTAGAGTTTGCGGGGGGGACAGATACGCAGTATTTT. Translated: CASSVEFAGGTDTQYF.

The J gene is TRBJ2-3, the V gene TRBV5-1; D call uncertain. With 3 bases removed from V and 0 bases from J, the gap between germline ends came to 11 bases. CDR3 length: 15 amino acids. Germline lookup yields CDR1 SGHRS and CDR2 YFSETQ. The CDR3 loop is CASSSQTSSTDTQYF. CDR3 bases: TGCGCCAGCAGCTCCCAGACCTCTAGCACAGATACGCAGTATTTT.

This chain connects TRBV27 to TRBJ1-2; D perhaps matches TRBD1 (6 bases). Germline lookup yields CDR1 MNHEY and CDR2 SMNVEV (reference sequence). V was pared by 5 bases and J by 8 bases, with 21 bases between. CDR3 size: 15 residues. CDR3 sequence reads: CASSPYRGGAGGYTF. The CDR3 DNA reads TGTGCCAGCAGTCCATACCGGGGGGGGGCAGGCGGCTACACCTTC.

The chain joins TRBV29-1 to TRBJ1-1; no clear D gene. The ends were cut back, 4 bases at V and 3 bases at J, with 9 bases in the middle. CDR3 length: 12 amino acids. The V gene's germline CDR1 is SQVTM and CDR2 ANQGSEA. CDR3 sequence (DNA): TGCAGCGTTGCCTTTTTGGACACTGAAGCTTTCTTT. Its protein product is CSVAFLDTEAFF.

CDR3 region: CAISDQRTSGGPDTQYF. CDR3 DNA: TGTGCCATCAGTGACCAAAGGACTAGCGGGGGTCCAGATACGCAGTATTTT. The chain uses TRBV10-3 and TRBJ2-3; 13 nucleotides line up with TRBD2. The CDR3 covers 17 residues. V lost 3 bases and J lost 4; bases outside the gene matches: 7. The germline V gene has CDR1 ENHRY and CDR2 SYGVKD.

This chain uses TRBV6-2 or TRBV6-3 with TRBJ1-6; 8 nucleotides match TRBD1. With V trimmed by 3 bases and J by 0 bases, 7 bases remained unmatched. Germline lookup yields CDR1 MNHEY and CDR2 SVGEGT. The CDR3 is made up of 18 amino acids. CDR3 loop: CASSYGTGLSSYNSPLHF. CDR3 nucleotides: TGTGCCAGCAGTTATGGGACAGGACTGAGCTCCTATAATTCACCCCTCCACTTT.

V and J are TRBV24-1 and TRBJ2-2; D gene ambiguous. CDR1 KGHDR and CDR2 SFDVKD come from the germline V gene. The CDR3 contains 15 residues. V lost 1 base and J lost 0, with 5 bases in between. The chain's CDR3 is CATSDLTPNTGELFF. CDR3 nucleotide sequence: TGTGCCACCAGTGATTTAACACCGAACACCGGGGAGCTGTTTTTT.